A single sample gave rise to the 28 T cell receptor beta chains below, sequenced in a study of blood T cell repertoires in COVID-19. The protocol was immunoSEQ multiplex PCR, while the TCRdb copy is restricted to in-frame clones and leaves out a portion. This table holds about 74,000 clones, 60% to 80% found once. The sample was peripheral blood. These receptors were obtained from a human donor in a cohort sampled during active COVID-19.

CDR3 in DNA: TGTGCCAGCTCACCCCAGCGGAGGGGCTCCTACAATGAGCAGTTCTTC. Translation gives CASSPQRRGSYNEQFF. This chain links TRBV18 with TRBJ2-1; tentatively, D is TRBD2 (6 bases). The V gene lost 3 bases and the J gene lost 0 bases, with 12 bases spanning the gap. Looked up from germline, CDR1 is KGHSH and CDR2 is LQKENI. The CDR3 is 16 amino acids.

The chain links TRBV10-2 to TRBJ2-7; 9 bases line up with TRBD2. The CDR3 covers 16 residues. J lost 4 bases, V lost 0 bases, and 7 bases had no gene match. Germline loops: CDR1 WSHSY, CDR2 SAAADI. CDR3: CASSESGLAFLYEQYV. In nucleotides, the CDR3 is TGCGCCAGCAGTGAGTCGGGACTAGCCTTCCTTTACGAGCAGTACGTC.

The chain recombines TRBV7-2 with TRBJ2-7, with 7 bases aligning to TRBD2. Germline V gene sequence: CDR1 SGHTA, CDR2 FQGNSA. Trimming removed 5 bases from V and 0 bases from J; junction bases left unmatched: 10. The length of the CDR3 is 16 residues. The CDR3 region has the DNA TGTGCCAGCAGCATATTCAGCGGGGCGAGCTCCTACGAGCAGTACTTC. As protein: CASSIFSGASSYEQYF.

This sequence joins TRBV4-3 and TRBJ1-2; no clear D. CDR3 length equals 15 residues. Germline loops: CDR1 LGHNA, CDR2 YSLEER. Trimming took 0 bases from V and 1 from J, leaving 9 bases between them. CDR3: CASSQDPSYNYGYTF. CDR3 nucleotides: TGCGCCAGCAGCCAAGACCCGAGCTATAACTATGGCTACACCTTC.

The V and J genes are TRBV19 and TRBJ2-1, with 11 bases lining up with TRBD2. The CDR3 is made up of 18 amino acids. Germline-derived CDR1 and CDR2 are LNHDA and SQIVND (reference sequence). The junction had 17 bases not matched to a gene; V was cut back by 4 bases and J by 9 bases. The CDR3 is CASSTGRTSGLKESEQFF. DNA of the CDR3: TGTGCCAGTAGTACCGGACGGACTAGCGGGCTAAAGGAGAGTGAGCAGTTCTTC.

V gene TRBV11-2 combines with J gene TRBJ2-7, with D perhaps TRBD2 (6 bases). Germline-derived CDR1 and CDR2 are SGHAT and FQNNGV. V was trimmed by 1 base and J by 7 bases, leaving 26 bases between them. The CDR3 runs to 18 residues. The CDR3 is CASSLGSRKRAVRWEQYV. The CDR3 DNA reads TGTGCCAGCAGCTTAGGGTCGCGGAAGCGGGCAGTACGCTGGGAGCAGTACGTC.

V and J are TRBV28 and TRBJ1-2, with 7 bases that match TRBD1. Germline V gives CDR1 MDHEN, CDR2 SYDVKM. The length of the CDR3 is 13 residues. With V trimmed by 6 bases and J by 0 bases, 1 base remained unmatched. For the CDR3, the DNA is TGTGCCAGCAGAGGGACAGCTAACTATGGCTACACCTTC. Its translation: CASRGTANYGYTF.

This clone showed up just once. The chain links TRBV21-1 to TRBJ1-5; TRBD1 is taken as the D call from the table, unchecked against the DNA. TRBV21-1 is marked as a pseudogene. The CDR3 totals 14 residues. CDR3 nucleotide sequence: TGTGCCAGCAGCAAAAGGGGACAGGTTCAGCCCCAGCATTTT. It encodes CASSKRGQVQPQHF.

This clone was detected only once. The J gene is TRBJ1-1, the V gene TRBV5-1; D is unresolved. CDR1 and CDR2 from the germline V gene are SGHRS and YFSETQ. V dropped 5 bases and J dropped 0 bases, with 14 bases sitting between them. The CDR3 spans 15 residues. CDR3 region: CASSKEPTLNTEAFF. DNA for the CDR3: TGCGCCAGCAGTAAGGAGCCGACCTTGAACACTGAAGCTTTCTTT.

The chain joins TRBV6-2 or TRBV6-3 to TRBJ2-7; 7 bases are shared with TRBD1. Germline V CDR1 and CDR2: MNHEY, SVGEGT. After removal of 5 bases from V and 6 bases from J, the junction contained 4 bases not matched to a gene. The CDR3 is 12 amino acids. The CDR3 region has the DNA TGTGCCAGCAGTCTAAGGGGGCGCGAGCAGTACTTC. Protein: CASSLRGREQYF.

In DNA, the CDR3 is TGTGCCAGCAGCCCTACTGGACTAGCGGGGGTAGGGGAGACCCAGTACTTC. This gives the protein CASSPTGLAGVGETQYF. The V gene is TRBV13, the J gene TRBJ2-5; 13 bases match TRBD2. Germline V gene lookup returns CDR1 PRHDT and CDR2 FYEKMQ (reference sequence). Trimming removed 5 bases from V and 5 bases from J; junction bases left unmatched: 11. This CDR3 region has 17 residues. Filled out from reference TRBV13 and TRBJ2-5, the complete variable domain reads AAGVIQSPRHLIKEKRETATLKCYPIPRHDTVYWYQQGPGQDPQFLISFYEKMQSDKGSIPDRFSAQQFSDYHSELNMSSLELGDSALYFCASSPTGLAGVGETQYFGPGTRLLVL.

The DNA for the CDR3 is TGTGCCATCAGTGAGTCGGGGCGGGGTCCCCTCCACTTT. Its translation: CAISESGRGPLHF. The gene calls are TRBV10-3 and TRBJ1-6; tentative D call: TRBD1 (5 bases). The CDR3 length is 13 residues. Germline V gene sequence: CDR1 ENHRY, CDR2 SYGVKD. V lost 0 bases and J 13 bases, leaving 10 bases between the germline ends.

V gene TRBV13 combines with J gene TRBJ2-7; the D gene is possibly TRBD1 (5 bases). Trimming pared 0 bases from V and 5 bases from J, leaving 11 bases between. This CDR3 has 14 residues. Germline lookup yields CDR1 PRHDT and CDR2 FYEKMQ (reference sequence). The CDR3 nucleotides read TGTGCCAGCAGCTTAGGAGGCAGGGTACACGAGCAGTACTTC. It yields the protein CASSLGGRVHEQYF.

The V call is TRBV19, the J call TRBJ2-7; 9 bases are a match to TRBD2. The CDR3 extends over 15 amino acids. V was clipped by 5 bases and J by 7 bases; unmatched bases: 12. Germline CDR1 reads LNHDA; CDR2 reads SQIVND (reference sequence). For the CDR3, the DNA is TGTGCCAGTAGTCCGGGACTAGCTGCCACGGGGGAGCAGTACGTC. The encoded protein is CASSPGLAATGEQYV.

This chain joins TRBV6-5 and TRBJ2-3; tentative D call: TRBD1 (5 bases). Germline V gene lookup returns CDR1 MNHEY and CDR2 SVGAGI. The CDR3 spans 15 residues. The ends were cut back, 5 bases at V and 5 bases at J, with 17 bases in the middle. CDR3 loop: CASSPGSNQGDTQYF. The CDR3 region has the DNA TGTGCCAGCAGTCCCGGGTCAAACCAGGGAGATACGCAGTATTTT.

This rearrangement joins TRBV7-3 to TRBJ2-7; 7 bases are shared with TRBD1. Per germline, CDR1 SGHTA and CDR2 FQGTGA. Trimming took 3 bases from V and 1 from J; bases not matched to a gene: 0. The CDR3 is made up of 13 amino acids. The CDR3 bases are TGTGCCAGCAGCTTGGACAGGTCCTACGAGCAGTACTTC. This encodes CASSLDRSYEQYF.

This chain joins TRBV2 and TRBJ2-5; D is perhaps TRBD2 (6 bases). CDR1 is SNHLY and CDR2 is FYNNEI in the germline V gene. The V end was cut by 6 bases, the J end by 5 bases, with 13 bases between. This CDR3 comprises 13 residues. The CDR3 nucleotides read TGTGCCAGCAGGGTCCCGGGAGTTGAGACCCAGTACTTC. Its protein product is CASRVPGVETQYF.

This chain joins TRBV2 and TRBJ1-4; 7 bases are a match to TRBD1. V was pared by 5 bases and J by 11 bases, with 11 bases of the junction left unmatched. The CDR3 is 14 residues long. The germline V gene has CDR1 SNHLY and CDR2 FYNNEI. The CDR3 loop is CASSPTGSLRKLFF. In DNA, the CDR3 is TGTGCCAGCAGTCCGACAGGGAGCCTCAGGAAACTGTTTTTT.

V usage is TRBV9 and J usage is TRBJ1-1; 8 bases map to TRBD1. The CDR3 totals 15 residues. The germline V gene encodes CDR1 SGDLS and CDR2 YYNGEE. The V gene end was trimmed by 0 bases and the J gene end by 6 bases; junction bases not matched to a gene: 7. CDR3: CASSVATGGSAEAFF. CDR3 sequence (DNA): TGTGCCAGCAGCGTAGCAACAGGGGGGAGTGCTGAAGCTTTCTTT.

The sample holds a few counts of this clone. The V gene is TRBV19, the J gene TRBJ2-1, with TRBD2 matching over 7 bases. This CDR3 spans 16 amino acids. The germline gives CDR1 LNHDA, CDR2 SQIVND (reference sequence). With V trimmed by 5 bases and J by 3 bases, 10 bases remained unmatched. The chain's CDR3 is CASSDPARGGYNEQFF. The CDR3 DNA is TGTGCCAGTAGTGACCCCGCCCGCGGGGGCTACAATGAGCAGTTCTTC.

V and J are TRBV5-5 and TRBJ1-5; the match to TRBD1 covers 8 bases. The germline gives CDR1 SGHKS, CDR2 YYEKEE (reference sequence). V shed 2 bases, J shed 4 bases, and the junction held 20 bases outside the gene matches. This CDR3 spans 20 amino acids. CDR3 sequence reads: CASSLIVLSGGQGFNQPQHF. CDR3 nucleotide sequence: TGTGCCAGCAGCTTAATAGTACTCTCGGGCGGACAGGGATTTAATCAGCCCCAGCATTTT.

CDR3 loop: CASSGDRTGEQYV. In DNA form, the CDR3 reads TGTGCCAGCAGTGGGGACAGGACCGGAGAGCAGTACGTC. The chain employs TRBV2 and TRBJ2-7; 8 positions agree with TRBD1. The CDR3 is made up of 13 amino acids. V shed 4 bases, J shed 7 bases, and the junction held 6 bases outside the gene matches. CDR1 and CDR2 from the germline V gene are SNHLY and FYNNEI.

The chain has TRBV6-5 and TRBJ2-3; TRBD2 might be the D (6 bases). The CDR3 is 14 residues long. Germline CDR1 MNHEY, CDR2 SVGAGI. V lost 4 bases, J lost 4 bases, and 12 bases lay in between. The CDR3 spells CASSFRELADTQYF. CDR3 in DNA: TGTGCCAGCAGTTTCCGGGAGTTGGCAGATACGCAGTATTTT.

The CDR3 region is CASSFPGTNYGYTF. As DNA, the CDR3 is TGTGCCAGCAGCTTTCCGGGGACTAACTATGGCTACACCTTC. The chain is built from TRBV5-5 and TRBJ1-2; D is ambiguous. The CDR3 covers 14 residues. From germline, CDR1 is SGHKS and CDR2 YYEKEE (reference sequence). The V and J ends lost 2 bases and 0 bases respectively, with 8 bases between them.

The genes are TRBV4-1 and TRBJ1-3; TRBD1 matches at 8 bases. The CDR3 extends over 16 amino acids. Germline V gene sequence: CDR1 MGHRA, CDR2 YSYEKL. With V trimmed by 2 bases and J by 0 bases, 3 bases remained unmatched. The chain's CDR3 is CASSQHRGNSGNTIYF. Written as DNA, the CDR3 is TGCGCCAGCAGCCAACACAGGGGGAACTCTGGAAACACCATATATTTT.

V is TRBV7-9 and J is TRBJ1-1; 9 bases map to TRBD1. Germline loops: CDR1 SEHNR, CDR2 FQNEAQ (reference sequence). The junction had 9 bases not matched to a gene; V was cut back by 5 bases and J by 8 bases. The length of the CDR3 is 14 residues. The CDR3 bases are TGTGCCAGCAGCGCAACCCAGACAGGGGGGGAAGCTTTCTTT. The encoded protein is CASSATQTGGEAFF.

The sample holds a few counts of this clone. The chain links TRBV4-3 to TRBJ1-1, with 12 bases fitting TRBD1. V lost 2 bases and J lost 3; bases outside the gene matches: 4. Germline V gene sequence: CDR1 LGHNA, CDR2 YSLEER. The CDR3 consists of 16 residues. The CDR3 loop is CASSQIGTGGYTEAFF. Written as DNA, the CDR3 is TGCGCCAGCAGCCAAATTGGGACAGGGGGCTACACTGAAGCTTTCTTT.

V and J are TRBV28 and TRBJ1-3; TRBD1 might be the D (5 bases). Looked up from germline, CDR1 is MDHEN and CDR2 is SYDVKM. V was pared by 2 bases and J by 2 bases, with 7 bases between. CDR3 length: 14 residues. The CDR3 region has the DNA TGTGCCAGCAGTTTACCGGGGGCTGGAAACACCATATATTTT. Its translation: CASSLPGAGNTIYF.